This entry describes one TCR beta chain. This record comes from a study of beta chain features in type 1 diabetes. The wider study: Sorted cells from all samples, numbering about 100,000,000, were examined.

V lost 0 bases and J lost 4, with 16 bases in between. The germline V gene encodes CDR1 SGHNT and CDR2 YYREEE (reference sequence). The CDR3 has 17 amino acids. The whole isolated RNA underwent reverse transcription, so sequencing captured expressed TCRB transcripts. Profiling relied on immunoSEQ multiplex PCR, and the TCRdb table lists in-frame clones only, not all of them. The top ten hold 0.62% of the sample, which has about 180,000 clones, around an eighth seen once. Sample: central memory CD4+ T cells from blood. V and J are TRBV5-4 and TRBJ2-2, with D perhaps TRBD2 (7 bases). The TCR sequence derives from a young woman in good health. The CDR3 region is CASSLAGGGRGTGELFF. CDR3 coding DNA: TGTGCCAGCAGCTTGGCCGGGGGCGGGAGAGGCACCGGGGAGCTGTTTTTT.